The next 13 T cell receptor beta chains were all read from a single sample in a study of CD8+CD57+ T cells in acquired aplastic anemia. Researchers used genomic DNA as the template to profile TCR beta VDJ and CDR3. TCRdb reprocessed the reads via MiXCR and lists one record per CDR3 protein. The sample shows hundreds of thousands of distinct CDR3 sequences, just under 70% of them seen only once. The sample comprised sorted CD4+, CD8+, or CD8+CD57+ T cells (not recorded which) from PBMCs. The receptors stem from a human donor in good health, serving as a control.

This chain connects TRBV9 to TRBJ2-1, with a possible D match to TRBD2 (5 bases). The germline CDR1 and CDR2 sequences are SGDLS and YYNGEE. Trimming shortened V by 4 bases and J by 4 bases, and 12 bases separated the two germline ends. This CDR3 has 14 amino acids. The CDR3 sequence is CASSLARSYNEQFF. CDR3 nucleotide sequence: TGTGCCAGCAGCTTAGCGAGGTCATACAATGAGCAGTTCTTC.

The genes are TRBV19 and TRBJ2-5, with D uncertain. The J call may be wrong; the DNA end is better matched by TRBJ1-3. The CDR3 is made up of 13 amino acids. Germline CDR1 reads LNHDA; CDR2 reads SQIVND (reference sequence). The CDR3 loop is CASSNTRLDTIYF. CDR3 coding DNA: TGTGCCAGTAGTAATACGAGGCTGGACACCATATATTTT.

This clonotype was picked up a small number of times. A junction end diverges from the germline sequence, so it may reflect a read error. The chain recombines TRBV10-3 with TRBJ2-7; 7 bases align to TRBD1. The V gene's germline CDR1 is ENHRY and CDR2 SYGVKD. The CDR3 has 14 residues. CDR3 amino acids: CASSVGGVAYEQYF. The CDR3 bases are TGTGCCAGCAGTGTAGGGGGCGTAGCCTACGAGCAGTACTTC.

This clonotype has just one count. The chain combines TRBV5-8 with TRBJ2-2, with no clear D. V was shortened by 1 base and J by 3 bases, with 4 bases between the two germline ends. The CDR3 totals 13 residues. In germline, CDR1 is SGHTS, CDR2 YDEGEE. The CDR3 DNA sequence: TGTGCCAGCAGCTTGATTTACACCGGGGAGCTGTTTTTT. Translation gives CASSLIYTGELFF.

This clonotype is a singleton in its sample. The chain is built from TRBV11-2 and TRBJ2-1, with 7 bases that match TRBD2. CDR1 SGHAT and CDR2 FQNNGV come from the germline V gene. The V segment lost 0 bases and the J segment 0 bases; nucleotides outside the gene matches: 2. The CDR3 loop spans 16 amino acids. The CDR3 is CASSLDPGGSYNEQFF. CDR3 DNA: TGTGCCAGCAGCTTAGATCCGGGGGGCTCCTACAATGAGCAGTTCTTC.

This clonotype turned up a few times. V and J are TRBV2 and TRBJ1-1, with TRBD1 as a possible D gene (6 bases). Germline CDR1 SNHLY, CDR2 FYNNEI. V lost 6 bases and J 6 bases, leaving 17 bases between the germline ends. The CDR3 is 14 amino acids. The chain's CDR3 is CASREQGGYAEAFF. The CDR3 DNA follows: TGTGCCAGCAGGGAACAGGGAGGGTACGCTGAAGCTTTCTTT.

A remark on this clonotype: The DNA is left out, because the CDR3 cannot be placed on it with certainty; the CDR3 is given as TCRdb lists it. The V gene is TRBV7-6, the J gene TRBJ1-4. Per germline, CDR1 SGHVS and CDR2 FNYEAQ. With termini counted, the CDR3 has 14 amino acids. The CDR3 loop is CASSFRFSGYTFGF.

The chain carries TRBV30 and TRBJ2-2; D possibly corresponds to TRBD1 (6 bases). The length of the CDR3 is 14 residues. Trimming stripped 6 bases from V and 1 base from J, with 12 bases between. Per germline, CDR1 GTSNPN and CDR2 SVGIG (reference sequence). The CDR3 DNA reads TGTGCCTGTAACCCGACAGGGAACACCGGGGAGCTGTTTTTT. Amino acids: CACNPTGNTGELFF.

On this clonotype: A much larger clone sits a single nucleotide away, making a read error possible. The rearrangement links TRBV4-1 to TRBJ2-3; 10 positions match TRBD2. This CDR3 contains 16 residues. Germline CDR1 is MGHRA and CDR2 is YSYEKL. This CDR3 reads CTSSQRAGGSTDTQYF. The CDR3 DNA sequence: TGCACCAGCAGCCAACGAGCGGGGGGGAGCACAGATACGCAGTATTTT.

This chain joins TRBV15 and TRBJ1-1; D is unclear. With 0 bases removed from V and 5 bases from J, the gap between germline ends came to 7 bases. The CDR3 spans 13 residues. CDR1 and CDR2 (germline): LNHNV, YYDKDF (reference sequence). The CDR3 protein is CATSRDGGTEAFF. CDR3 bases: TGTGCCACCAGCAGAGATGGTGGGACTGAAGCTTTCTTT.

This clonotype was seen at least ten times. V usage is TRBV20-1 and J usage is TRBJ2-7; 12 bases agree with TRBD2. Germline-derived CDR1 and CDR2 are DFQATT and SNEGSKA (reference sequence). The CDR3 spans 14 residues. V was clipped by 4 bases and J by 3 bases; unmatched bases: 4. CDR3 loop: CSATRLAGVYEQYF. The CDR3 DNA reads as TGCAGTGCTACCCGACTAGCGGGGGTCTACGAGCAGTACTTC.

This rearrangement joins TRBV19 to TRBJ2-7; D unclear. The germline gives CDR1 LNHDA, CDR2 SQIVND (reference sequence). Trimming took 6 bases from V and 1 from J, leaving 10 bases between them. This CDR3 comprises 13 residues. The CDR3 bases are TGTGCCAGTAGCCTCACACTGTCCTACGAGCAGTACTTC. The encoded protein is CASSLTLSYEQYF.

In DNA form, the CDR3 reads TGTGCCAGCAGAACTACAGGGGGTGGAGAGACCCAGTACTTC. Protein: CASRTTGGGETQYF. This sequence joins TRBV10-3 and TRBJ2-5, with 8 bases lining up with TRBD1. V gave up 10 bases and J gave up 4 bases; unmatched junction bases: 11. The CDR3 totals 14 residues. The germline CDR1 and CDR2 sequences are ENHRY and SYGVKD.